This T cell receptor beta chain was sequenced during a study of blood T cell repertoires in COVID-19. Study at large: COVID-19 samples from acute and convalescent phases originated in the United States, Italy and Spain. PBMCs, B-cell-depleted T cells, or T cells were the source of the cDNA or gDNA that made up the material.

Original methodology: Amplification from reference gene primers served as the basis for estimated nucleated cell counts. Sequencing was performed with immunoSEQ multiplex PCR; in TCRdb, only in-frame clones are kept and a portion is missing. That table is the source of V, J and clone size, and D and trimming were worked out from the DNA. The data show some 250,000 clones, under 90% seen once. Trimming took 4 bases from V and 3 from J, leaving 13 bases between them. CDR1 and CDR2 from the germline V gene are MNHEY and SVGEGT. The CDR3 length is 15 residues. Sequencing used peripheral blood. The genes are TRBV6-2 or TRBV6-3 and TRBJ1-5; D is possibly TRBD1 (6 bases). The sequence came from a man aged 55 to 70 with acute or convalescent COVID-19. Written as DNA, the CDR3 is TGTGCCAGCAGTTTTGGGGGCGCGAACAATCAGCCCCAGCATTTT. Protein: CASSFGGANNQPQHF.